The 28 T cell receptor beta chains in this list originate from one sample, sequenced in a study of ipilimumab plus nivolumab after autologous stem cell transplantation. Sequencing was performed with immunoSEQ multiplex PCR; in TCRdb, only in-frame clones are kept and a portion is missing. The table has some 15,000 clones, approximately 75% seen once. The source was PBMCs, collected in a trial of ipilimumab plus nivolumab as post-transplant consolidation. Source of these receptors: a male donor with diffuse large B-cell lymphoma.

CDR3 coding DNA: TGTGCCAGCAGTTACGAGACAGGAGAGACCCAGTACTTC. Protein: CASSYETGETQYF. The J gene is TRBJ2-5, the V gene TRBV6-5, with D possibly matching TRBD1 (6 bases). Per the germline V gene, CDR1 is MNHEY and CDR2 is SVGAGI. V shed 2 bases and J shed 4 bases, with 8 bases lying between them. This CDR3 is 13 amino acids long.

The chain carries TRBV29-1 and TRBJ2-7; 7 positions match TRBD1. Germline V gives CDR1 SQVTM, CDR2 ANQGSEA. The CDR3 has 13 residues. V lost 6 bases, J lost 3 bases, and 8 bases stayed unmatched. The CDR3 nucleotides read TGCAGCGTGTCCGGGACAGATTTCTACGAGCAGTACTTC. Its protein product is CSVSGTDFYEQYF.

The chain is built from TRBV6-5 and TRBJ2-5; 8 nucleotides match TRBD2. The CDR3 runs 14 residues. Germline CDR1 is MNHEY and CDR2 is SVGAGI. Unmatched junction bases numbered 8, after V lost 6 bases and J lost 5 bases. The CDR3 nucleotides read TGTGCCAGCAGCCTCTCAACGGGGGGGGAGACCCAGTACTTC. This encodes CASSLSTGGETQYF.

This chain connects TRBV5-1 to TRBJ2-3; D unclear. The CDR3 is 15 amino acids. Germline lookup yields CDR1 SGHRS and CDR2 YFSETQ. V lost 1 base and J lost 1, with 10 bases in between. The CDR3 DNA is TGCGCCAGCAGCTTGTCTGCGGTCCGCACAGATACGCAGTATTTT. Protein sequence: CASSLSAVRTDTQYF.

This chain uses TRBV7-2 with TRBJ1-6; 9 bases line up with TRBD1. The CDR3 has 16 amino acids. V shed 5 bases and J 11 bases; nucleotides not matched to a gene: 13. The germline CDR1 and CDR2 sequences are SGHTA and FQGNSA. CDR3 coding DNA: TGTGCCAGCAGCGAACAGGGGGCGCCGCGGGGAGCACCCCTCCACTTT. Translation: CASSEQGAPRGAPLHF.

The chain employs TRBV6-6 and TRBJ2-7, with 10 bases fitting TRBD2. CDR1 and CDR2 from the germline V gene are MNHNY and SVGAGI (reference sequence). J lost 6 bases, V lost 5 bases, and 4 bases had no gene match. This CDR3 has 13 amino acids. In nucleotides, the CDR3 is TGTGCCAGCAGTCTAGCGGGAGAACCCGAGCAGTACTTC. Its protein is CASSLAGEPEQYF.

In its sample, this clone was seen a few times. The genes are TRBV27 and TRBJ2-4; D may be TRBD1 (6 bases). Germline V lookup: CDR1 MNHEY, CDR2 SMNVEV (reference sequence). V lost 5 bases to trimming and J lost 9 bases, with 17 bases between them. This CDR3 contains 14 residues. CDR3 loop: CASSPMTGYTIQYF. In DNA form, the CDR3 reads TGTGCCAGCAGTCCGATGACAGGCTATACCATTCAGTACTTC.

The genes are TRBV5-8 and TRBJ2-3, with D possibly being TRBD2 (6 bases). The CDR3 contains 15 residues. Germline V gene data show CDR1 as SGHTS and CDR2 as YDEGEE. V shed 4 bases and J shed 6 bases, with 18 bases lying between them. CDR3 bases: TGTGCCAGCAGCGGCGGGGCTTCTTCCCTTGATACGCAGTATTTT. This codes for CASSGGASSLDTQYF. The variable domain in full, with the rest retrieved from reference TRBV5-8 and TRBJ2-3, is EAGVTQSPTHLIKTRGQQATLRCSPISGHTSVYWYQQALGLGLQFLLWYDEGEERNRGNFPPRFSGRQFPNYSSELNVNALELEDSALYLCASSGGASSLDTQYFGPGTRLTVL.

This clone ranks as medium-sized. The chain links TRBV6-6 to TRBJ1-6; 9 positions agree with TRBD1. CDR3 length equals 15 residues. V gave up 2 bases and J gave up 10 bases; unmatched junction bases: 6. Per the germline V gene, CDR1 is MNHNY and CDR2 is SVGAGI (reference sequence). Written as DNA, the CDR3 is TGTGCCAGCAGTTACCTGGGACAGGGCTCATCACCCCTCCACTTT. Translation: CASSYLGQGSSPLHF.

This chain links TRBV6-1 with TRBJ2-5; D perhaps matches TRBD2 (5 bases). This CDR3 has 14 amino acids. V was pared by 1 base and J by 2 bases, with 8 bases between. CDR1 MNHNS and CDR2 SASEGT come from the germline V gene. The CDR3 region has the DNA TGTGCCAGCAGTGAAGTCCCGGGGCAAGAGACCCAGTACTTC. This codes for CASSEVPGQETQYF.

This clone was seen once. This chain uses TRBV5-1 with TRBJ1-2, with D tentatively TRBD1 (6 bases). Germline V gene lookup returns CDR1 SGHRS and CDR2 YFSETQ. This CDR3 region has 15 residues. The V end was cut by 0 bases, the J end by 4 bases, with 13 bases between. The CDR3 sequence: CASSLVSGGSYGYTF. DNA for the CDR3: TGCGCCAGCAGCTTGGTATCGGGGGGCAGCTATGGCTACACCTTC.

V gene TRBV12-5 combines with J gene TRBJ1-6; D gene uncertain. The germline V gene has CDR1 LGHNT and CDR2 FRNRAP. The V gene lost 6 bases and the J gene lost 0 bases, with 9 bases spanning the gap. This CDR3 is 15 amino acids long. Written as DNA, the CDR3 is TGTGCTAGTGGCCCCGTGGGCTCCTATAATTCACCCCTCCACTTT. Protein sequence: CASGPVGSYNSPLHF.

The chain has TRBV7-8 and TRBJ1-4; no firm D call. Germline V lookup: CDR1 SGHVS, CDR2 FQNEAQ. CDR3 length equals 15 residues. Trimming cost V 1 base and J 10 bases, with 16 bases left between them. The CDR3 nucleotides are TGTGCCAGCAGCTTAGGAGTCCGAAGGGATAGAAAACTGTTTTTT. This gives the protein CASSLGVRRDRKLFF.

The gene calls are TRBV5-1 and TRBJ2-5; no firm D call. The CDR3 length is 15 residues. CDR1 is SGHRS and CDR2 is YFSETQ in the germline V gene. V lost 0 bases to trimming and J lost 6 bases, with 15 bases between them. DNA of the CDR3: TGCGCCAGCAGCTTGGTGGAGACTCCTAGACAGACCCAGTACTTC. As protein: CASSLVETPRQTQYF.

The chain carries TRBV5-4 and TRBJ2-1; a weak D match, TRBD1 (5 bases). Germline CDR1 is SGHNT and CDR2 is YYREEE (reference sequence). V gave up 0 bases and J gave up 7 bases, with 17 bases separating them. The CDR3 length is 16 residues. This chain's CDR3 is CASSLGAPRGKNEQFF. In DNA, the CDR3 is TGTGCCAGCAGCTTGGGGGCACCTAGGGGTAAGAATGAGCAGTTCTTC.

The rearrangement joins TRBV5-1 to TRBJ1-2, with TRBD1 as a possible D gene (5 bases). The CDR3 spans 14 residues. Germline values: CDR1 SGHRS, CDR2 YFSETQ. Between the trimmed V and J ends, which lost 4 bases and 3 bases, there was a span of 13 bases. The CDR3 here is CASSGGQGHYGYTF. The CDR3 DNA is TGCGCCAGCAGCGGTGGGCAGGGCCACTATGGCTACACCTTC. The full variable domain, in which reference TRBV5-1 and TRBJ1-2 provide the parts outside the CDR3, is KAGVTQTPRYLIKTRGQQVTLSCSPISGHRSVSWYQQTPGQGLQFLFEYFSETQRNKGNFPGRFSGRQFSNSRSEMNVSTLELGDSALYLCASSGGQGHYGYTFGSGTRLTVV.

The rearrangement uses TRBV29-1 and TRBJ1-2; the match to TRBD1 covers 12 bases. The CDR3 has 13 residues. Trimming at V came to 7 bases and at J to 5 bases, leaving 5 bases not matched to a gene. The germline gives CDR1 SQVTM, CDR2 ANQGSEA. In nucleotides, the CDR3 is TGCAGCGCTACGGGACAGGGGGCGTATGGCTACACCTTC. Amino acid sequence: CSATGQGAYGYTF. Using reference TRBV29-1 and TRBJ1-2 for the parts outside the CDR3, the full variable domain is SAVISQKPSRDICQRGTSLTIQCQVDSQVTMMFWYRQQPGQSLTLIATANQGSEATYESGFVIDKFPISRPNLTFSTLTVSNMSPEDSSIYLCSATGQGAYGYTFGSGTRLTVV.

The gene calls are TRBV5-1 and TRBJ2-1; 8 bases map to TRBD1. The J segment lost 7 bases and the V segment lost 0 bases, leaving 6 bases of the junction unmatched. This CDR3 has 15 amino acids. Per the germline V gene, CDR1 is SGHRS and CDR2 is YFSETQ. The CDR3 sequence is CASSLVQGALNEQFF. The DNA for the CDR3 is TGCGCCAGCAGCTTGGTCCAGGGGGCGCTAAATGAGCAGTTCTTC.

The V call is TRBV15, the J call TRBJ2-2; TRBD1 is a possible D gene (5 bases). The CDR3 contains 13 residues. Germline values: CDR1 LNHNV, CDR2 YYDKDF (reference sequence). Trimming took off 6 bases at V and 0 bases at J, with 5 bases between the two ends. This CDR3 reads CATRDTNTGELFF. CDR3 nucleotide sequence: TGTGCCACCAGGGACACGAACACCGGGGAGCTGTTTTTT. Filled out from reference TRBV15 and TRBJ2-2, the complete variable domain reads DAMVIQNPRYQVTQFGKPVTLSCSQTLNHNVMYWYQQKSSQAPKLLFHYYDKDFNNEADTPDNFQSRRPNTSFCFLDIRSPGLGDTAMYLCATRDTNTGELFFGEGSRLTVL.

This clone occurred once. The chain has TRBV6-5 and TRBJ1-1; maybe TRBD1 (5 bases). V was pared by 10 bases and J by 5 bases, with 17 bases between. Per germline, CDR1 MNHEY and CDR2 SVGAGI. This CDR3 is 13 amino acids long. Here the CDR3 reads CATRAGEYTEAFF. CDR3 bases: TGTGCCACCCGGGCGGGGGAATATACTGAAGCTTTCTTT.

This clone was counted once. The rearrangement joins TRBV27 to TRBJ1-5, with a tentative D call TRBD1 (6 bases). The length of the CDR3 is 14 residues. V was cut by 2 bases and J by 5 bases, with 10 bases left in between. From germline, CDR1 is MNHEY and CDR2 SMNVEV (reference sequence). The CDR3 nucleotides read TGTGCCAGCAGTTTAGGACAGTATCATCAGCCCCAGCATTTT. Amino acids: CASSLGQYHQPQHF.

This chain uses TRBV19 with TRBJ2-1; 8 bases match TRBD2. V lost 0 bases, J lost 3 bases, and 7 bases stayed unmatched. Germline CDR1 is LNHDA and CDR2 is SQIVND (reference sequence). The CDR3 extends over 17 amino acids. The CDR3: CASSIEGVAGNYNEQFF. The CDR3 DNA follows: TGTGCCAGTAGTATAGAGGGAGTAGCGGGGAACTACAATGAGCAGTTCTTC.

The rearrangement joins TRBV6-6 to TRBJ1-2; 8 bases are shared with TRBD1. The length of the CDR3 is 15 residues. V shed 6 bases and J 3 bases; nucleotides not matched to a gene: 9. The germline V gene has CDR1 MNHNY and CDR2 SVGAGI (reference sequence). CDR3 sequence (DNA): TGTGCCAGCAGGAGGAGGGACAGGCTCCACTATGGCTACACCTTC. This encodes CASRRRDRLHYGYTF.

The genes are TRBV5-1 and TRBJ2-7, with D uncertain. Trimming removed 1 base from V and 5 bases from J, with 7 bases in between. The germline V gene has CDR1 SGHRS and CDR2 YFSETQ. CDR3 length equals 12 residues. CDR3 residues: CASSLNFHEQYF. The CDR3 DNA follows: TGCGCCAGCAGCTTGAATTTCCACGAGCAGTACTTC.

V usage is TRBV21-1 and J usage is TRBJ2-6. TRBV21-1 is an annotated pseudogene. The CDR3 sequence is 16 residues long. CDR3 sequence (DNA): TGTGCCAGCAGCAAAGTTTCGGACTCTGGGGCCAACGTCCTGACTTTC. The encoded protein is CASSKVSDSGANVLTF.

This clone was seen a single time. CDR3 sequence: CASSQTFTRDLHQPQHF. The CDR3 DNA follows: TGTGCCAGCAGCCAAACCTTTACCCGGGACTTGCATCAGCCCCAGCATTTT. The V and J genes are TRBV7-8 and TRBJ1-5; D possibly corresponds to TRBD1 (5 bases). V shed 5 bases and J shed 5 bases, with 22 bases lying between them. The germline V gene has CDR1 SGHVS and CDR2 FQNEAQ. The CDR3 totals 17 residues.

This chain connects TRBV7-8 to TRBJ2-2, with TRBD1 matching over 10 bases. The germline V gene has CDR1 SGHVS and CDR2 FQNEAQ. With V trimmed by 4 bases and J by 7 bases, 6 bases remained unmatched. The CDR3 loop spans 15 amino acids. The CDR3 protein is CASSSRQGAGGELFF. The DNA for the CDR3 is TGTGCCAGCAGCTCGCGACAGGGGGCCGGCGGGGAGCTGTTTTTT. The full variable domain, with the rest looked up from reference TRBV7-8 and TRBJ2-2, is GAGVSQSPRYKVAKRGQDVALRCDPISGHVSLFWYQQALGQGPEFLTYFQNEAQLDKSGLPSDRFFAERPEGSVSTLKIQRTQQEDSAVYLCASSSRQGAGGELFFGEGSRLTVL.

The chain employs TRBV7-2 and TRBJ2-3; 11 bases are shared with TRBD2. This CDR3 contains 16 residues. Germline V lookup: CDR1 SGHTA, CDR2 FQGNSA. Germline trimming cut 4 bases from V and 4 bases from J; bases unmatched to any gene: 7. CDR3 DNA sequence: TGTGCCAGCAGCTCTCTTAGCGGGGGGGCCGCAGATACGCAGTATTTT. It encodes CASSSLSGGAADTQYF.